The 7 T cell receptor beta chains given below trace back to one sample, sequenced in a study of human T cells and chemical hapten exposure. Described time point: healthy volunteer bleed at 6 weeks. Unfractionated whole blood was the source of the extracted total RNA. TCRdb reprocessed the RACE reads via MiXCR and lists one record per CDR3 protein. The sample shows 70,000 to 95,000 distinct CDR3 sequences, about 8.6% of them seen only once. Source material: whole blood. The receptors were sampled from a female donor in good health. Some clones in this sample may be carry-over from other donors' samples.

The CDR3 spells CASSLGTSGGRDTQYF. CDR3 bases: TGTGCCAGCAGCCTGGGGACTAGCGGGGGTAGAGATACGCAGTATTTT. The genes are TRBV12-3 or TRBV12-4 and TRBJ2-3; 14 bases line up with TRBD2. The CDR3 loop spans 16 amino acids. Trimming cost V 6 bases and J 5 bases; bases outside gene matches: 7.

This clonotype was counted a few times. The V call is TRBV24-1, the J call TRBJ2-4, with a tentative D call TRBD2 (6 bases). Trimming removed 9 bases from V and 2 bases from J, with 16 bases in between. The CDR3 runs 15 residues. Germline-derived CDR1 and CDR2 are KGHDR and SFDVKD. DNA for the CDR3: TGTGCCACCGAGGGAGGATCAGCCCCCAAAAACATTCAGTACTTC. Encoded protein: CATEGGSAPKNIQYF.

The rearrangement links TRBV3-1 to TRBJ1-4; 9 bases map to TRBD1. There are 15 residues in the CDR3. Germline V gene data show CDR1 as LGHDT and CDR2 as YNNKEL (reference sequence). After removal of 3 bases from V and 5 bases from J, the junction contained 4 bases not matched to a gene. The CDR3 region is CASSHGDRVNEKLFF. The CDR3 region has the DNA TGTGCCAGCAGCCACGGGGACAGGGTGAATGAAAAACTGTTTTTT.

The V call is TRBV6-5, the J call TRBJ1-2; D ambiguous. Trimming stripped 6 bases from V and 8 bases from J, with 16 bases between. Germline CDR1 is MNHEY and CDR2 is SVGAGI. The CDR3 is made up of 13 amino acids. Here the CDR3 DNA reads TGTGCCAGCAGACTGGGCCGGATAGGAGGCTACACCTTC. It yields the protein CASRLGRIGGYTF.

The V and J genes are TRBV11-3 and TRBJ2-3; D might be TRBD1 or TRBD2, each matching 5 bases. Trimming removed 3 bases at V and 2 bases at J, with 12 bases between. The CDR3 is 15 residues long. Germline lookup yields CDR1 SGHNT and CDR2 YENEEA. Here the CDR3 reads CASSLRQGPTDTQYF. The CDR3 DNA reads as TGTGCCAGCAGCTTGAGGCAGGGACCCACAGATACGCAGTATTTT.

This clonotype was seen more than once but under ten times. The V and J genes are TRBV10-3 and TRBJ2-1; 15 bases line up with TRBD2. This CDR3 has 19 amino acids. V gave up 7 bases and J gave up 4 bases; unmatched junction bases: 14. Germline-derived CDR1 and CDR2 are ENHRY and SYGVKD. CDR3 nucleotide sequence: TGTGCCATCATGAACCCGGGACTAGCGGGGGGACCACATTACAATGAGCAGTTCTTC. Encoded protein: CAIMNPGLAGGPHYNEQFF.

This chain connects TRBV20-1 to TRBJ2-5; D might be TRBD1 or TRBD2, each matching 5 bases. This CDR3 is 17 amino acids long. Trimming took off 5 bases at V and 1 base at J, with 23 bases between the two ends. Germline V gene lookup returns CDR1 DFQATT and CDR2 SNEGSKA (reference sequence). CDR3: CSAGFWDGSTSQETQYF. CDR3 DNA: TGCAGTGCTGGGTTTTGGGACGGCTCGACCAGCCAAGAGACCCAGTACTTC.